A single sample gave rise to the 12 T cell receptor beta chains below, sequenced in a study of brain T cells in children with intractable seizures (TCRdb year 2021). Receptors were amplified or captured by the immunoSEQ multiplex PCR assay. TCRdb limited this immuneACCESS table to in-frame rearrangements with V and J called. A share of clones is missing; checked studies link under half to unresolved V genes, and the rest is unexplained. Within this sample are 110,000 or so clones, with 94% of them counted one time only. The biggest ten clones account for 3.8% of the sample. Interpreted using the paper, the time point label stands for: resected brain tissue, or blood drawn just prior to surgery. The source was peripheral blood, collected at surgery. The receptor set was obtained from a boy under two years old with hemimegalencephaly and intractable seizures.

The V call is TRBV4-1, the J call TRBJ1-2, with D possibly TRBD1 on 6 matching bases. Trimming left V 0 bases short and J 4 bases short, with 6 bases between. CDR3 length: 13 residues. In germline, CDR1 is MGHRA, CDR2 YSYEKL. Here the CDR3 reads CASSQEGGYGYTF. As DNA, the CDR3 is TGCGCCAGCAGCCAAGAAGGGGGCTATGGCTACACCTTC.

The chain recombines TRBV7-6 with TRBJ1-3; 7 bases match TRBD1. V dropped 1 base and J dropped 4; count of bases not matched to a gene: 4. CDR1 and CDR2 (germline): SGHVS, FNYEAQ. The length of the CDR3 is 15 residues. This CDR3 is CASSLEGTAGNTIYF. The CDR3 region has the DNA TGTGCCAGCAGCTTAGAGGGGACAGCCGGAAACACCATATATTTT.

The genes are TRBV5-4 and TRBJ2-1; TRBD2 matches 12 bases. The germline CDR1 and CDR2 sequences are SGHNT and YYREEE (reference sequence). The CDR3 consists of 15 residues. V trimming: 3 bases; J trimming: 7 bases; junction bases outside the gene matches: 5. This CDR3 is CASSYKTSGRNEQFF. The CDR3 DNA follows: TGTGCCAGCAGCTATAAGACTAGCGGGAGAAATGAGCAGTTCTTC.

The rearrangement links TRBV27 to TRBJ1-1, with unresolved D. Between the trimmed V and J ends, which lost 7 bases and 7 bases, there was a span of 10 bases. This CDR3 is built from 11 residues. CDR1 is MNHEY and CDR2 is SMNVEV in the germline V gene (reference sequence). CDR3 loop: CASTHNGEAFF. The CDR3 DNA follows: TGTGCCAGCACCCACAACGGTGAAGCTTTCTTT.

The chain combines TRBV7-9 with TRBJ2-7; maybe TRBD1 (5 bases). This CDR3 comprises 13 residues. V lost 1 base and J lost 3, with 7 bases in between. The germline V gene has CDR1 SEHNR and CDR2 FQNEAQ (reference sequence). The CDR3 nucleotides are TGTGCCAGCAGCTTAGGACAGCTCTACGAGCAGTACTTC. Its protein product is CASSLGQLYEQYF.

The rearrangement links TRBV12-3 or TRBV12-4 to TRBJ1-6; D remains ambiguous. V lost 7 bases and J 5 bases, leaving 6 bases between the germline ends. The CDR3 contains 12 residues. The chain's CDR3 is CASKADNSPLHF. The CDR3 DNA follows: TGTGCCAGCAAGGCCGATAATTCACCCCTCCACTTT.

The V call is TRBV27, the J call TRBJ1-2; TRBD1 might be the D (6 bases). The CDR3 consists of 13 residues. Deletions cut 4 bases from V and 2 bases from J, with 8 bases between. Germline-derived CDR1 and CDR2 are MNHEY and SMNVEV (reference sequence). The CDR3 region has the DNA TGTGCCAGCAGTTCCGGACAGAACTATGGCTACACCTTC. Translated: CASSSGQNYGYTF.

The rearrangement joins TRBV14 to TRBJ2-7; 7 bases agree with TRBD1. J lost 8 bases, V lost 4 bases, and 5 bases had no gene match. The CDR3 loop spans 12 amino acids. Germline CDR1 is SGHDN and CDR2 is FVKESK. The CDR3 is CASSRTGVQQYF. In DNA, the CDR3 is TGTGCCAGCAGCCGAACAGGGGTTCAGCAGTACTTC.

This clone has only one observation. The chain employs TRBV3-1 (or the pseudogene TRBV3-2) and TRBJ2-1; 9 bases agree with TRBD2. Germline-derived CDR1 and CDR2 are LGHDT and YNNKEL (reference sequence). The trim removed 0 bases at V and 0 bases at J, leaving 12 bases unmatched. This CDR3 has 20 amino acids. CDR3 residues: CASSQDIKSGRPSSYNEQFF. CDR3 DNA: TGTGCCAGCAGCCAAGATATAAAGAGCGGGAGGCCTAGCTCCTACAATGAGCAGTTCTTC.

The gene calls are TRBV6-2 or TRBV6-3 and TRBJ2-5; D might be TRBD2 (5 bases). V was shortened by 6 bases and J by 3 bases, with 20 bases between the two germline ends. The CDR3 runs 16 residues. CDR1 and CDR2 from the germline V gene are MNHEY and SVGEGT. CDR3 protein: CASSPRLAVSKETQYF. CDR3 sequence (DNA): TGTGCCAGCAGCCCTAGGCTAGCCGTCTCTAAAGAGACCCAGTACTTC.

This rearrangement joins TRBV5-1 to TRBJ2-5; 7 positions match TRBD1. The V and J ends lost 4 bases and 9 bases, in that order; junction bases with no gene match: 6. The CDR3 spans 12 residues. CDR1 SGHRS and CDR2 YFSETQ come from the germline V gene. The CDR3: CASSRNGQAQYF. The CDR3 DNA reads TGCGCCAGCAGCCGGAACGGACAGGCCCAGTACTTC.

The rearrangement joins TRBV27 to TRBJ2-1; 9 positions match TRBD2. The germline V gene encodes CDR1 MNHEY and CDR2 SMNVEV (reference sequence). Trimming took 6 bases from V and 12 from J; bases not matched to a gene: 18. This CDR3 has 16 residues. The CDR3 loop reads CASSSTPSGRTLWQFF. CDR3 nucleotide sequence: TGTGCCAGCAGCTCCACCCCCAGCGGGAGGACCCTATGGCAGTTCTTC.